These T cell receptor beta chains were read from a single sample in a study of EBV T-cell therapy then PD-1 blockade in nasopharyngeal carcinoma. No antigen is known for these receptors. Here immunoSEQ multiplex PCR was the method, and the copy in TCRdb shows in-frame clones only, minus some. The sample has approximately 21,000 clones, 75% to 90% seen once. Sequenced material: CD8+ T cells from blood, taken around day 60 from a patient whose treatment included autologous EBV-specific T cells and nivolumab. The source is a man aged 35-49 years with nasopharyngeal carcinoma. CDR3s include the opening cysteine and the closing phenylalanine or tryptophan.

V gene	CDR3 length	J gene	CDR3 protein
TRBV12-3/TRBV12-4	13	TRBJ1-2	CASSLPGSYGYTF
TRBV7-6	16	TRBJ2-1	CASSLGGGRALDEQFF
TRBV2	16	TRBJ2-4	CASSDPSGGPKNIQYF
TRBV20-1	14	TRBJ1-5	CSASTVESNQPQHF
TRBV2	15	TRBJ2-7	CASSVYLGPRYEQYF
TRBV24-1	12	TRBJ2-7	CATSDSDYEQYF
TRBV29-1	15	TRBJ1-1	CRARVTGATNTEAFF
TRBV15	19	TRBJ2-2	CATSGLGLPFVANTGELFF
TRBV7-9	14	TRBJ2-1	CASSLVASGGEQFF
TRBV7-3	17	TRBJ2-6	CASSLTRRYSGANVLTF
TRBV4-1	13	TRBJ1-4	CASSGPTNEKLFF
TRBV4-3	15	TRBJ1-1	CASSQDLVALLQAFF
TRBV6-4	13	TRBJ1-1	CASSLSENTEAFF
TRBV6-5	15	TRBJ1-2	CASSYLAEGGAGYTF